The T cell receptor (beta chain) under discussion was sequenced for a study of sequential checkpoint blockade in melanoma. Study results and caveats: PD-L1 staining and CD8+ counts, not mutational load, tracked tumor T-cell clonality.

Profiled with immunoSEQ multiplex PCR; TCRdb holds only in-frame clones, not every one. The sample yields approximately 3,000 clones, over 15% seen once. Of note for this clone: Its antigen is not identified.

Treatment described: randomized to nivolumab then ipilimumab (arm A) or the reverse (arm B). This receptor was obtained from a human donor with melanoma. Specimen: tumor tissue (inferred from file names), collected from a patient given nivolumab and ipilimumab in sequence.

The chain's CDR3 is CASNQGNYGYTF. The CDR3 coding sequence is TGTGCCAGTAACCAGGGGAACTATGGCTACACCTTC. This chain uses TRBV19 with TRBJ1-2; D possibly corresponds to TRBD1 (6 bases). Germline values: CDR1 LNHDA, CDR2 SQIVND (reference sequence). Trimming left V 7 bases short and J 2 bases short, with 8 bases between. The CDR3 loop spans 12 amino acids.